Following are 30 T cell receptor beta chains from one sample sequenced in a study of T cells of healthy individuals. TCRdb used MiXCR to reprocess the 5' RACE reads, holding one entry per CDR3 protein. This sample carries roughly 87,000 distinct CDR3 sequences, roughly 15% of them seen once, and the ten largest clones take about 6%. The receptors derive from a human donor in good health.

This clonotype came up many times. The chain couples TRBV20-1 to TRBJ1-1; no definite D call. Germline V CDR1 and CDR2: DFQATT, SNEGSKA (reference sequence). V was cut by 0 bases and J by 11 bases, with 19 bases left in between. The CDR3 consists of 14 residues. CDR3 in amino acids: CSARDRTGKVVAFF. CDR3 in DNA: TGCAGTGCTAGAGATAGGACGGGGAAGGTTGTTGCTTTCTTT.

This clonotype showed up just a few times. The chain couples TRBV6-5 to TRBJ1-2; no reliable D call. The CDR3 is 13 amino acids. With 5 bases removed from V and 8 bases from J, the gap between germline ends came to 15 bases. CDR1 and CDR2 (germline): MNHEY, SVGAGI. This CDR3 reads CASSTGEASGYTF. The CDR3 nucleotides read TGTGCCAGCAGTACTGGGGAGGCGTCGGGCTACACCTTC.

This clonotype has more than one count but fewer than ten. The V gene is TRBV4-3, the J gene TRBJ2-1, with D possibly being TRBD1 or TRBD2 (5 bases each). Trimming took 0 bases from V and 7 from J, leaving 7 bases between them. Germline V gene sequence: CDR1 LGHNA, CDR2 YSLEER. This CDR3 region has 13 residues. The CDR3 DNA follows: TGCGCCAGCAGCCAAGATGGGGGTAATGAGCAGTTCTTC. Protein sequence: CASSQDGGNEQFF.

The sample holds many counts of this clonotype. The chain combines TRBV6-5 with TRBJ2-7, with D uncertain. This CDR3 has 13 amino acids. The V end was cut by 0 bases, the J end by 3 bases, with 6 bases between. Germline loops: CDR1 MNHEY, CDR2 SVGAGI. The CDR3 reads CASSYSNNYEQYF. In DNA form, the CDR3 reads TGTGCCAGCAGTTACTCGAACAACTACGAGCAGTACTTC.

The chain links TRBV30 to TRBJ1-1, with D possibly matching TRBD1 (6 bases). The CDR3 runs to 12 residues. Germline CDR1 and CDR2: GTSNPN and SVGIG (reference sequence). V shed 4 bases and J shed 0 bases, with 6 bases lying between them. CDR3 coding DNA: TGTGCCTGGACAGGGGTGAACACTGAAGCTTTCTTT. Translating gives CAWTGVNTEAFF. Variable domain in full (rest from reference TRBV30 and TRBJ1-1): SQTIHQWPATLVQPVGSPLSLECTVEGTSNPNLYWYRQAAGRGLQLLFYSVGIGQISSEVPQNLSASRPQDRQFILSSKKLLLSDSGFYLCAWTGVNTEAFFGQGTRLTVV.

The chain is built from TRBV28 and TRBJ2-1, with 7 bases identical to TRBD2. V was pared by 3 bases and J by 8 bases, with 10 bases of the junction left unmatched. This CDR3 region has 15 residues. Germline loops: CDR1 MDHEN, CDR2 SYDVKM. DNA for the CDR3: TGTGCCAGCAGTTTCGGCGGGAGTAGTTTGGATGAGCAGTTCTTC. Its translation is CASSFGGSSLDEQFF. Full variable domain (missing parts from reference TRBV28 and TRBJ2-1): DVKVTQSSRYLVKRTGEKVFLECVQDMDHENMFWYRQDPGLGLRLIYFSYDVKMKEKGDIPEGYSVSREKKERFSLILESASTNQTSMYLCASSFGGSSLDEQFFGPGTRLTVL.

This clonotype showed up many times. The CDR3 region is CASSPQGREEKLFF. DNA of the CDR3: TGCGCCAGCAGTCCACAGGGGAGGGAAGAAAAACTGTTTTTT. The V call is TRBV5-1, the J call TRBJ1-4; 7 positions agree with TRBD1. The CDR3 is 14 amino acids. The J segment lost 8 bases and the V segment lost 5 bases, leaving 9 bases of the junction unmatched. CDR1 is SGHRS and CDR2 is YFSETQ in the germline V gene.

The rearrangement joins TRBV5-1 to TRBJ2-1; D is tentatively TRBD1 or TRBD2 (5 bases each). The CDR3 is 15 residues long. V was cut by 3 bases and J by 16 bases, with 26 bases left in between. The germline V gene has CDR1 SGHRS and CDR2 YFSETQ. CDR3 loop: CASSSRTGAGFPQFF. The CDR3 DNA is TGCGCCAGCAGCTCCAGAACCGGGGCAGGGTTTCCGCAATTCTTC.

This clonotype was seen many times. The rearrangement uses TRBV6-5 and TRBJ2-1; 16 bases fit TRBD2. Losses at the gene ends were 6 bases for V and 14 bases for J; bases not matched to a gene: 4. Germline values: CDR1 MNHEY, CDR2 SVGAGI. This CDR3 comprises 13 residues. Here the CDR3 reads CASRGTSGGAEFF. The CDR3 DNA sequence: TGTGCCAGCAGGGGGACTAGCGGGGGGGCCGAGTTCTTC.

The V gene is TRBV7-2, the J gene TRBJ2-5; 9 bases fit TRBD2. The V and J ends lost 1 base and 0 bases, in that order; junction bases with no gene match: 6. The CDR3 sequence is 17 residues long. In germline, CDR1 is SGHTA, CDR2 FQGNSA. The DNA for the CDR3 is TGTGCCAGCAGCTTAGGTAGCGGGGGCGCGTACCAAGAGACCCAGTACTTC. The encoded protein is CASSLGSGGAYQETQYF.

This clonotype showed up many times. The V gene is TRBV6-2 or TRBV6-3, the J gene TRBJ2-7; no firm D call. Trimming pared 0 bases from V and 3 bases from J, leaving 3 bases between. This CDR3 region has 12 residues. Germline CDR1 is MNHEY and CDR2 is SVGEGT. CDR3 residues: CASSYSNYEQYF. CDR3 in DNA: TGTGCCAGCAGTTACTCGAACTACGAGCAGTACTTC.

In regard to this clonotype: This sequence may be a read error, since a much larger clone differs from it by one base. The CDR3 sequence: CPSSQDRGGQETQYF. The CDR3, as DNA: TGTCCCAGCAGCCAAGATCGCGGGGGGCAAGAGACCCAGTACTTC. The genes are TRBV4-2 and TRBJ2-5; 8 bases agree with TRBD2. The CDR3 is made up of 15 amino acids. The germline V gene has CDR1 LGHNA and CDR2 YNFKEQ.

CDR3 amino acids: CASSPTGGAPKNIQYF. Here the CDR3 DNA reads TGTGCCAGCAGTCCAACAGGGGGCGCGCCCAAAAACATTCAGTACTTC. The J gene is TRBJ2-4, the V gene TRBV12-3 or TRBV12-4; 9 bases fit TRBD1. Germline trimming cut 5 bases from V and 2 bases from J; bases unmatched to any gene: 7. The CDR3 is 16 amino acids.

This clonotype was picked up many times. This chain uses TRBV21-1 with TRBJ1-2; the listed D gene, TRBD1, was not tested against the DNA. TRBV21-1 is a pseudogene segment. The CDR3 is made up of 12 amino acids. In DNA form, the CDR3 reads TGTGCCAGCAGCAAAGGGGGGAATGGCTACACCTTC. This translates into CASSKGGNGYTF.

The rearrangement joins TRBV6-2 or TRBV6-3 to TRBJ2-5; TRBD1 or TRBD2 may be the D gene (5 bases each). V was cut by 3 bases and J by 5 bases, with 16 bases left in between. This CDR3 is built from 15 residues. Germline CDR1 MNHEY, CDR2 SVGEGT. Written as DNA, the CDR3 is TGTGCCAGCAGTTATTTTGCCGGGGCCGCCGAGACCCAGTACTTC. It is translated as CASSYFAGAAETQYF.

In this sample, this clonotype turned up many times. The chain uses TRBV6-2 or TRBV6-3 and TRBJ2-5, with 7 bases identical to TRBD1. With 6 bases clipped from V and 5 bases from J, the junction kept 9 bases outside the gene matches. This CDR3 is built from 14 residues. In germline, CDR1 is MNHEY, CDR2 SVGEGT. CDR3 DNA sequence: TGTGCCAGCAGACAGACAGGGCGGTTGGAGACCCAGTACTTC. The encoded protein is CASRQTGRLETQYF.

This clonotype was counted many times. The chain employs TRBV27 and TRBJ1-2; 9 nucleotides agree with TRBD1. The CDR3 consists of 14 residues. Germline values: CDR1 MNHEY, CDR2 SMNVEV (reference sequence). V was pared by 5 bases and J by 2 bases, with 3 bases of the junction left unmatched. In DNA form, the CDR3 reads TGTGCCAGCAGTGCGGGACAGGGAAACTATGGCTACACCTTC. Its translation is CASSAGQGNYGYTF.

This clonotype was observed a few times. This chain joins TRBV18 and TRBJ2-5; maybe TRBD1 (6 bases). The V gene lost 5 bases and the J gene lost 2 bases, with 6 bases spanning the gap. The CDR3 spans 12 residues. Germline V gene lookup returns CDR1 KGHSH and CDR2 LQKENI. CDR3 sequence (DNA): TGTGCCAGCTCAGGACAGCAAGAGACCCAGTACTTC. It encodes CASSGQQETQYF.

This clonotype was recorded only once. The J gene is TRBJ2-5, the V gene TRBV20-1; the D is unclear. The CDR3 contains 12 residues. Trimming removed 3 bases from V and 4 bases from J, with 9 bases in between. Per the germline V gene, CDR1 is DFQATT and CDR2 is SNEGSKA (reference sequence). CDR3: CSARAQRETQYF. The CDR3 DNA is TGCAGTGCTAGGGCCCAGAGAGAGACCCAGTACTTC.

This clonotype was seen repeatedly, ten times or more. The chain has TRBV28 and TRBJ2-7, with 10 bases identical to TRBD1. CDR1 is MDHEN, CDR2 SYDVKM, per germline. This CDR3 region has 14 residues. The V and J ends lost 7 bases and 5 bases, in that order; junction bases with no gene match: 8. CDR3 sequence: CASNWDRGRDEQYF. In DNA form, the CDR3 reads TGTGCCAGCAACTGGGACAGGGGTCGGGACGAGCAGTACTTC.

The rearrangement uses TRBV4-2 and TRBJ2-5; D is possibly TRBD1 (6 bases). V lost 1 base to trimming and J lost 5 bases, with 14 bases between them. This CDR3 is built from 15 residues. CDR1 is LGHNA, CDR2 YNFKEQ, per germline. This CDR3 reads CASSQGNRAGETQYF. The CDR3 nucleotides read TGTGCCAGCAGCCAAGGCAACAGGGCTGGGGAGACCCAGTACTTC.

The gene calls are TRBV29-1 and TRBJ2-5; D ambiguous. From germline, CDR1 is SQVTM and CDR2 ANQGSEA. The CDR3 has 14 residues. Trimming cost V 0 bases and J 2 bases, with 10 bases left between them. CDR3 amino acids: CSVEEARLQETQYF. CDR3 bases: TGCAGCGTTGAAGAAGCCCGTTTACAAGAGACCCAGTACTTC.

This clonotype was seen more than once but under ten times. The chain joins TRBV7-2 to TRBJ2-4; D uncertain. V was clipped by 2 bases and J by 13 bases, with 12 bases between them. CDR1 SGHTA and CDR2 FQGNSA come from the germline V gene. The CDR3 contains 12 residues. CDR3 residues: CASSLSSVPQYF. CDR3 coding DNA: TGTGCCAGCAGCTTAAGTTCGGTCCCACAGTACTTC.

This sequence joins TRBV6-1 and TRBJ1-2, with unresolved D. The ends were cut back, 3 bases at V and 2 bases at J, with 7 bases in the middle. The CDR3 contains 13 residues. The germline V gene has CDR1 MNHNS and CDR2 SASEGT. In DNA form, the CDR3 reads TGTGCCAGCAGTGAGTCCTGGAACTATGGCTACACCTTC. Translation gives CASSESWNYGYTF.

The sample holds many counts of this clonotype. The genes are TRBV4-1 and TRBJ2-3; D is undetermined. CDR1 is MGHRA, CDR2 YSYEKL, per germline. This CDR3 spans 13 amino acids. The ends were cut back, 4 bases at V and 3 bases at J, with 8 bases in the middle. CDR3 nucleotide sequence: TGCGCCAGCAGCCCCGGCGAAACAGATACGCAGTATTTT. It yields the protein CASSPGETDTQYF.

CDR3 protein: CASSSEGPQETQYF. Here the CDR3 DNA reads TGTGCCAGCAGCTCTGAGGGTCCCCAAGAGACCCAGTACTTC. The rearrangement joins TRBV5-4 to TRBJ2-5; possible D gene TRBD2, 5 bases. Looked up from germline, CDR1 is SGHNT and CDR2 is YYREEE (reference sequence). The CDR3 is 14 residues long. The V end lost 3 bases, the J end lost 1 base, and 10 bases lay between the germline ends.

This clonotype was counted a few times. This chain connects TRBV7-2 to TRBJ2-7; 9 bases are a match to TRBD2. After removal of 5 bases from V and 6 bases from J, the junction contained 11 bases not matched to a gene. Germline lookup yields CDR1 SGHTA and CDR2 FQGNSA. The CDR3 extends over 15 amino acids. DNA of the CDR3: TGTGCCAGCAGCGCCCTGAGCGGGGGGCCCTTCGAGCAGTACTTC. Encoded protein: CASSALSGGPFEQYF.

The chain employs TRBV5-5 and TRBJ2-7, with unresolved D. Trimming left V 0 bases short and J 4 bases short, with 14 bases between. Looked up from germline, CDR1 is SGHKS and CDR2 is YYEKEE (reference sequence). This CDR3 is 15 amino acids long. CDR3 in DNA: TGTGCCAGCAGCTTGGCCTCTCGGGTCGAATACGAGCAGTACTTC. Its translation: CASSLASRVEYEQYF.

This clonotype appeared a few times. The chain joins TRBV27 to TRBJ2-3; 10 nucleotides align to TRBD2. V was clipped by 1 base and J by 4 bases; unmatched bases: 2. The CDR3 is 15 residues long. Germline CDR1 reads MNHEY; CDR2 reads SMNVEV (reference sequence). Written as DNA, the CDR3 is TGTGCCAGCAGTTTATGGCTAGCGGGAGCAGATACGCAGTATTTT. Encoded protein: CASSLWLAGADTQYF.

The rearrangement joins TRBV6-5 to TRBJ2-7; D gene unclear. There are 14 residues in the CDR3. The V gene's germline CDR1 is MNHEY and CDR2 SVGAGI. Trimming shortened V by 2 bases and J by 0 bases, and 8 bases separated the two germline ends. The CDR3 nucleotides read TGTGCCAGCAGTTACGAGCCTAGCTCCTACGAGCAGTACTTC. The encoded protein is CASSYEPSSYEQYF.